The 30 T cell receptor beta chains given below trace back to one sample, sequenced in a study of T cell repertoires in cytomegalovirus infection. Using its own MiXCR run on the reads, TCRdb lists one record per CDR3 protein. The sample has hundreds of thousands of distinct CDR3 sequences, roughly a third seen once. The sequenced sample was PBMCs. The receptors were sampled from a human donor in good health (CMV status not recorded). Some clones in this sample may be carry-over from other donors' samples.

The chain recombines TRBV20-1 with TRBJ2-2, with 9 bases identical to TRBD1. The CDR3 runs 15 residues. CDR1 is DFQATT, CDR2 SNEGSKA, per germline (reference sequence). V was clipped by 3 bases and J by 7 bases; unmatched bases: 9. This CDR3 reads CSASRIQGAIGELFF. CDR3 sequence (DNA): TGCAGTGCTAGTCGGATACAGGGGGCGATCGGGGAGCTGTTTTTT.

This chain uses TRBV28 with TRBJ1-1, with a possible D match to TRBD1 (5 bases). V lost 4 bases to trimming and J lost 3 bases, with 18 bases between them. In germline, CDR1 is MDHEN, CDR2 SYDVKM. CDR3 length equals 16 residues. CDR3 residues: CASSSSGGKWDTEAFF. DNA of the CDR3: TGTGCCAGCAGTTCCTCTGGGGGTAAGTGGGACACTGAAGCTTTCTTT.

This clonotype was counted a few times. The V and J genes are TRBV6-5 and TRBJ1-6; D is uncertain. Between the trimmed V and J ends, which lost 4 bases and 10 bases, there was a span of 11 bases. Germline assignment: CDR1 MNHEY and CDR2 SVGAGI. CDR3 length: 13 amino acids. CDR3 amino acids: CASSLTAESPLHF. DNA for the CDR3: TGTGCCAGCAGTTTGACGGCGGAGTCACCCCTCCACTTT.

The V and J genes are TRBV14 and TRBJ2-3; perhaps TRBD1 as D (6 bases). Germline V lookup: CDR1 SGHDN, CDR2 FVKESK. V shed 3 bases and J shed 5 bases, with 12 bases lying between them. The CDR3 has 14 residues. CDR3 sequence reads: CASSHESGEDTQYF. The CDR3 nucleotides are TGTGCCAGCAGCCATGAATCAGGGGAAGATACGCAGTATTTT.

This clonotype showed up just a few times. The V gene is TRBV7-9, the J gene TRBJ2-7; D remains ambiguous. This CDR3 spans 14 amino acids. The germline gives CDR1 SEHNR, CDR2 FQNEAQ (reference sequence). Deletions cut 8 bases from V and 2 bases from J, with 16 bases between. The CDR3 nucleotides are TGTGCCAGCGGATCGACCAGTACTACCTACGAGCAGTACTTC. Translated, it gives CASGSTSTTYEQYF.

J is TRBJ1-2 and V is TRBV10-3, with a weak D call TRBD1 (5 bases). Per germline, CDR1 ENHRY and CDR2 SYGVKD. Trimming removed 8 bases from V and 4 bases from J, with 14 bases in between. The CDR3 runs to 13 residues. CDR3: CAIGLYRTYGYTF. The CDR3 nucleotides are TGTGCCATCGGTTTATACAGGACCTATGGCTACACCTTC.

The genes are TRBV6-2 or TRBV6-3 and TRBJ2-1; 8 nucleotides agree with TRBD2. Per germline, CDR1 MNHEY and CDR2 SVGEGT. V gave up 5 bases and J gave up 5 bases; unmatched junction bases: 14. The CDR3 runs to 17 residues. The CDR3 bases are TGTGCCAGCAGTCAGCCGGGGGGGCGGGGTGGCAACAATGAGCAGTTCTTC. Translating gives CASSQPGGRGGNNEQFF.

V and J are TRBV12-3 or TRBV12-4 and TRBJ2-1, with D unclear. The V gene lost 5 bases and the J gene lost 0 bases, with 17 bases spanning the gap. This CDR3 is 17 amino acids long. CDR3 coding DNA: TGTGCCAGCAGTCCCGGCGAGGCGTCGATCTCCTACAATGAGCAGTTCTTC. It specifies CASSPGEASISYNEQFF.

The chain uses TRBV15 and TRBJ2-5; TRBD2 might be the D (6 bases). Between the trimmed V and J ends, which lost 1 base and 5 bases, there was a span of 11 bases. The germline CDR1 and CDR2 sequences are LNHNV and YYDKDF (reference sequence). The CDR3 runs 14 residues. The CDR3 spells CATSRGWLAETQYF. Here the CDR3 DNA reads TGTGCCACCAGCAGAGGTTGGCTAGCGGAGACCCAGTACTTC.

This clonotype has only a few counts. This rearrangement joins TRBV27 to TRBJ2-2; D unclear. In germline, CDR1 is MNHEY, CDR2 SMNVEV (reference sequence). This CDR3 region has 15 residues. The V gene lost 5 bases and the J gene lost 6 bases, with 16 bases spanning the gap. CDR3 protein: CASSDLSVVAGELFF. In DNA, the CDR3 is TGTGCCAGCAGTGACCTCTCCGTAGTCGCCGGGGAGCTGTTTTTT.

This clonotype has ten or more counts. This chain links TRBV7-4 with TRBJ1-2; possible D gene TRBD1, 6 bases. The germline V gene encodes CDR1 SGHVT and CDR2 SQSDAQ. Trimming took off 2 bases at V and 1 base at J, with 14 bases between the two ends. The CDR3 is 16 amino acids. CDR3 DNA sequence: TGTGCCAGCAGCTTAAATTGGACAGCCTATAACTATGGCTACACCTTC. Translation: CASSLNWTAYNYGYTF.

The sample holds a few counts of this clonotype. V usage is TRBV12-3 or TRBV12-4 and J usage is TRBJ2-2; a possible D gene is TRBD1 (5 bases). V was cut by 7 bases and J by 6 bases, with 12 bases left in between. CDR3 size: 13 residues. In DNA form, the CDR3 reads TGTGCCAGCACCCTCCAGGGCCCCGGGGAGCTGTTTTTT. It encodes CASTLQGPGELFF.

The CDR3: CASSPGTSGLGDTGELFF. DNA of the CDR3: TGTGCCAGCAGCCCCGGGACTAGCGGACTAGGGGACACCGGGGAGCTGTTTTTT. The V gene is TRBV12-3 or TRBV12-4, the J gene TRBJ2-2; 11 bases map to TRBD2. V dropped 6 bases and J dropped 3; count of bases not matched to a gene: 12. The CDR3 length is 18 residues.

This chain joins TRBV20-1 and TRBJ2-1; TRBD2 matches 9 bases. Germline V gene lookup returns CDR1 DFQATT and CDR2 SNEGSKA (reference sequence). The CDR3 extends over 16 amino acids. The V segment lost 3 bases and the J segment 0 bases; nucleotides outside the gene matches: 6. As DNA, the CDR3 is TGCAGTGCTAGTTGGGCTAGCGGGGACTCCTACAATGAGCAGTTCTTC. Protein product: CSASWASGDSYNEQFF.

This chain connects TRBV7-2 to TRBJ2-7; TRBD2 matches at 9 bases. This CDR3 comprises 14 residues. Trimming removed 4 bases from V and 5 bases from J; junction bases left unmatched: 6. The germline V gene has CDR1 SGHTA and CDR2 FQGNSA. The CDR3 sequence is CASSSRRGGNEQYF. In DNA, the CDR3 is TGTGCCAGCAGCTCCCGGCGGGGGGGCAACGAGCAGTACTTC.

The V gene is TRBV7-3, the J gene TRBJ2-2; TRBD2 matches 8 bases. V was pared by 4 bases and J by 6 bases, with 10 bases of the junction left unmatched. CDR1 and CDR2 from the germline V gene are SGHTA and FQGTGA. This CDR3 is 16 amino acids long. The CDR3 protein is CASSSTAGAIPGELFF. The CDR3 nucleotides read TGTGCCAGCAGCTCGACAGCGGGGGCAATACCCGGGGAGCTGTTTTTT.

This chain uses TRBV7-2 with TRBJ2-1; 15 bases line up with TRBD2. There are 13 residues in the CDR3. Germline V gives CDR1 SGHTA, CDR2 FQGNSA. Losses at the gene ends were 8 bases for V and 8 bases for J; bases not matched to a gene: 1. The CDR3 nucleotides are TGTGCCAGCGGGACTAGCGGGGGGTATGAGCAGTTCTTC. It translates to CASGTSGGYEQFF. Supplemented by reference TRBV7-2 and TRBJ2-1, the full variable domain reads GAGVSQSPSNKVTEKGKDVELRCDPISGHTALYWYRQSLGQGLEFLIYFQGNSAPDKSGLPSDRFSAERTGGSVSTLTIQRTQQEDSAVYLCASGTSGGYEQFFGPGTRLTVL.

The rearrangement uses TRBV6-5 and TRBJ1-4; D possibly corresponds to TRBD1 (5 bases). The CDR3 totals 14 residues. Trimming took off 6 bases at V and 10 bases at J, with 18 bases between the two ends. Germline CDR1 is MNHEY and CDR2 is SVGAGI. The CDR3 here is CASSQAGGIGKLFF. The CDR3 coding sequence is TGTGCCAGCAGCCAGGCGGGGGGTATCGGAAAACTGTTTTTT.

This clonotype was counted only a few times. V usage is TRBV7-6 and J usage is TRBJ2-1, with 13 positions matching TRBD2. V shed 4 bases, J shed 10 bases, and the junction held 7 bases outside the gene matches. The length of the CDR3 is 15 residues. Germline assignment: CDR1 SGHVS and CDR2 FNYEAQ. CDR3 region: CASSYTSGGEWEQFF. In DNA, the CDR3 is TGTGCCAGCAGCTATACTAGCGGGGGGGAGTGGGAGCAGTTCTTC.

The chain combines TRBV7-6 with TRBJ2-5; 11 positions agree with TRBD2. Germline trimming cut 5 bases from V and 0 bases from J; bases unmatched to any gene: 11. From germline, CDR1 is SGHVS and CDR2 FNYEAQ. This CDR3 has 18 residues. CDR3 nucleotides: TGTGCCAGCAGCACCCGGGGACTAGCGGAACTATACCAAGAGACCCAGTACTTC. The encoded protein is CASSTRGLAELYQETQYF. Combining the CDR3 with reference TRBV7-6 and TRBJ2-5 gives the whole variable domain GAGVSQSPRYKVTKRGQDVALRCDPISGHVSLYWYRQALGQGPEFLTYFNYEAQQDKSGLPNDRFSAERPEGSISTLTIQRTEQRDSAMYRCASSTRGLAELYQETQYFGPGTRLLVL.

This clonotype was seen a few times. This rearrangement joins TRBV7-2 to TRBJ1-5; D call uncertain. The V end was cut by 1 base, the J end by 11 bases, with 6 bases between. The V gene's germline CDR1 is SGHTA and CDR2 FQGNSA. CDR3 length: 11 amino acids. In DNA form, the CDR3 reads TGTGCCAGCAGCTTAGGTTCGGCCCAGCATTTT. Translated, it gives CASSLGSAQHF.

The CDR3 loop reads CASSPGPLANSPLHF. The CDR3 coding sequence is TGTGCCAGCAGCCCCGGGCCCCTGGCGAATTCACCCCTCCACTTT. V is TRBV12-3 or TRBV12-4 and J is TRBJ1-6; the D is unclear. The length of the CDR3 is 15 residues. The V end was cut by 6 bases, the J end by 7 bases, with 16 bases between.

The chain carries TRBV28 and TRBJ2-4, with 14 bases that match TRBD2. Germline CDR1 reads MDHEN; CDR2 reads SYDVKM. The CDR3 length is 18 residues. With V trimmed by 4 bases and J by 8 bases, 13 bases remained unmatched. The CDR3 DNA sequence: TGTGCCAGCAGTTCACCACGCGGCGGGACTAGCGGGAGTTACATTCAGTACTTC. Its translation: CASSSPRGGTSGSYIQYF.

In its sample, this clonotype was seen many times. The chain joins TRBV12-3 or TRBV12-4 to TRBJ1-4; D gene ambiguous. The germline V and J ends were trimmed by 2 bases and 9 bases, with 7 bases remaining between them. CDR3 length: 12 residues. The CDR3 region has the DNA TGTGCCAGCAGTTTAACGACACAAAAACTGTTTTTT. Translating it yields CASSLTTQKLFF.

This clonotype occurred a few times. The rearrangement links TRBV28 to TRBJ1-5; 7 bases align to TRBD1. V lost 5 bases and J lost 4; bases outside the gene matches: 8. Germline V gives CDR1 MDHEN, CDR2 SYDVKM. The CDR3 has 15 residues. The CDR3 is CASSTLTGSNQPQHF. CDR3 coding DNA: TGTGCCAGCAGTACCCTGACAGGGTCGAATCAGCCCCAGCATTTT.

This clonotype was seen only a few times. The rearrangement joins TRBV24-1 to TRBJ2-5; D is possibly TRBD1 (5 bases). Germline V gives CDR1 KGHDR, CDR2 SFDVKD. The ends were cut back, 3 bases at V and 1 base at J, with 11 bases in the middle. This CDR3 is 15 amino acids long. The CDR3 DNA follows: TGTGCCACCAGTGATACTAATGACAGCCAAGAGACCCAGTACTTC. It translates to CATSDTNDSQETQYF.

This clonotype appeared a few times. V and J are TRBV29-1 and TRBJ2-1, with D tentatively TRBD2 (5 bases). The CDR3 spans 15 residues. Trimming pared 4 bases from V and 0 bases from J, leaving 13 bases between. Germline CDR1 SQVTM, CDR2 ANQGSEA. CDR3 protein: CSVAASRPSYNEQFF. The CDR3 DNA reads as TGCAGCGTTGCGGCTAGCCGGCCCTCCTACAATGAGCAGTTCTTC.

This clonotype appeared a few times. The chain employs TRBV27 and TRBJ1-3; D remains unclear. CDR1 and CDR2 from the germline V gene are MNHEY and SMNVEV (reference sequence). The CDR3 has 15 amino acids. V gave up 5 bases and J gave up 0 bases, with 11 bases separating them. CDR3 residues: CASSPTASSGNTIYF. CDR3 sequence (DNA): TGTGCCAGCAGTCCCACGGCGAGCTCTGGAAACACCATATATTTT.

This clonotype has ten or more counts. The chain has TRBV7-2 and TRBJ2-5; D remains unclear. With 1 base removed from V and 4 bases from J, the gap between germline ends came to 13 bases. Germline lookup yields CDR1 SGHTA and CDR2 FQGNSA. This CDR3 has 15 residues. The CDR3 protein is CASSLEWQARETQYF. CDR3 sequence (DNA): TGTGCCAGCAGCTTAGAGTGGCAGGCGCGAGAGACCCAGTACTTC.

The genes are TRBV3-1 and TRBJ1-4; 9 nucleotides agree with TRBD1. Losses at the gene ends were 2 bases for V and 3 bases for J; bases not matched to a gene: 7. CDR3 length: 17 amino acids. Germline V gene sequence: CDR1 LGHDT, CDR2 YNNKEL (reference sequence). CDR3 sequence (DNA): TGTGCCAGCAGCCAACAGGACAGGGGAGTGTCTAATGAAAAACTGTTTTTT. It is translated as CASSQQDRGVSNEKLFF.